Listed below are T cell receptor beta chains from one sample, sequenced in a study of T cells in Graves' hyperthyroidism and ophthalmopathy. TCRdb passed the multiplex PCR reads through MiXCR, listing each CDR3 protein once. The table lists roughly 640,000 distinct CDR3 sequences, approximately 16% of them singletons, with roughly 3.5% in the top ten. Source material: blood. Receptor source: a woman aged 40 to 50 with Graves' ophthalmopathy. Each CDR3 is given with its conserved first and last residue. D genes are given only for firm matches. Some rows mark clone size as missing; the rest say once, few, many or name a class of expanded clone.

v_gene	abundance	d_gene	j_gene	CDR3nt	CDR3aa
TRBV6-1	many	-	TRBJ2-3	TGTGCCAGCAGGGCGCAGGGGTTGAGCACAGATACGCAGTATTTT	CASRAQGLSTDTQYF
TRBV30	few	-	TRBJ2-3	TGTGCCTGGAGTGCGCCCCCGGTGGATACGCAGTATTTT	CAWSAPPVDTQYF
TRBV5-6	once	-	TRBJ2-4	TGTGCCAGCAGCTTCTGGGGGGCTAAAAACATTCAGTACTTC	CASSFWGAKNIQYF
TRBV12-5	-	-	TRBJ2-6	TGTGATAGTGGTTCCAAAAATGGGGCCAACGTCCTGACTTTC	CDSGSKNGANVLTF
TRBV27	few	-	TRBJ1-5	TGTGCCAGCAGTTCACAGGGCCCCAATCAGCCCCAGCATTTT	CASSSQGPNQPQHF
TRBV12-3/TRBV12-4	few	-	TRBJ1-1	TGTGCCAGCAGTTTATATCCCGCAGGGGCTTTCTTT	CASSLYPAGAFF
TRBV20-1	-	-	TRBJ2-7	TGCAGTGCTTGGACGCCGTCCTACGAGCAGTACTTC	CSAWTPSYEQYF
TRBV11-2	few	TRBD2	TRBJ2-7	TGTGCCAGCAGCTTGCGGGAGGGGCTCCACGAGCAGTACTTC	CASSLREGLHEQYF
TRBV6-1	many	TRBD1	TRBJ2-2	TGTGCCACCTGTAGGGGGCCGAACACCGGGGAGCTGTTTTTT	CATCRGPNTGELFF
TRBV3-1	few	-	TRBJ2-5	TGTGCCAGCAGCCAACAGGTCCGGGAGGAGACCCAGTACTTC	CASSQQVREETQYF
TRBV11-2	many	-	TRBJ2-1	TGTGCCAGCAGCTTTCGTTCACAATACAATGAGCAGTTCTTC	CASSFRSQYNEQFF
TRBV20-1	many	TRBD1	TRBJ2-7	TGCAGTGCCCCTCACAGGGGTTTACCCACCGAGCAGTACTTC	CSAPHRGLPTEQYF
TRBV3-1	-	TRBD2	TRBJ2-7	TGTGCCAGCAGCAATAGCGGGGGTCCCGAGCAGTACTTC	CASSNSGGPEQYF
TRBV27	few	TRBD2	TRBJ2-1	TGTGCCAGCAGTTCGGTTTTTAGCGGGACAAACAATGAGCAGTTCTTC	CASSSVFSGTNNEQFF
TRBV20-1	many	-	TRBJ2-1	TGCAGTGCTAGTGCGGGGATGGATGAGCAGTTCTTC	CSASAGMDEQFF
TRBV30	many	TRBD1	TRBJ2-1	TGTGCCTGGAGTGTAGGGCTGCAGGGGGATGAGCAGTTCTTC	CAWSVGLQGDEQFF
TRBV7-9	-	-	TRBJ2-3	TGTGCCAGCAGCTTAAGGTTACACACAGATACGCAGTATTTT	CASSLRLHTDTQYF
TRBV11-1	many	-	TRBJ1-1	TGTGCCAGCAGGCAGACACCGAACACTGAAGCTTTCTTT	CASRQTPNTEAFF
TRBV7-9	few	-	TRBJ2-5	TGTGCCAGCAGCTTAACCATACCCACTCAGACCCAGTACTTC	CASSLTIPTQTQYF
TRBV30	few	-	TRBJ2-2	TGTGCCTGCCCCGGAGGGCCGGACGGGGAGCTGTTTTTT	CACPGGPDGELFF
TRBV3-1	many	-	TRBJ2-3	TGTGCCAGCAGCCAAGAGAACCTAGCAGGGGATACGCAGTATTTT	CASSQENLAGDTQYF
TRBV12-3/TRBV12-4	few	-	TRBJ2-6	TGTGCCAGCAGCCCGCAAGTAGGCGCCAACGTCCTGACTTTC	CASSPQVGANVLTF
TRBV6-2/TRBV6-3	-	-	TRBJ1-3	TGTGCCAGCAGTTACGAGGGCCTAAGCTCTGGAAACACCATATATTTT	CASSYEGLSSGNTIYF
TRBV11-1	many	-	TRBJ1-6	TGTGCCAGCAGCTTAGAAGGGGACAAGTCTTCACCCCTCCACTTT	CASSLEGDKSSPLHF
TRBV19	-	-	TRBJ1-6	TGTGCCAGTAGTATACAGGGTTATTCCTATAATTCACCCCTCCACTTT	CASSIQGYSYNSPLHF
TRBV4-1	-	TRBD2	TRBJ2-1	TGCGCCAGCAGCCAAGGGGGGGAGGGAAGCGGGGGTCGCAATGAGCAGTTCTTC	CASSQGGEGSGGRNEQFF
TRBV5-8	few	TRBD2	TRBJ2-7	TGTGCCAGCAGCTTGGTAACTAGCGGGATTAGGGCCTACGAGCAGTACTTC	CASSLVTSGIRAYEQYF
TRBV19	-	-	TRBJ2-7	TGTGCCAGTAGTATAGATGGGGGAACCTACGAGCAGTACTTC	CASSIDGGTYEQYF
TRBV5-1	many	-	TRBJ1-1	TGCGCCAGCAGGTCTGGGGGAGGGGATACTGAAGCTTTCTTT	CASRSGGGDTEAFF
TRBV5-1	many	-	TRBJ1-2	TGCGCCAGCAGCTTGCACGGCAGTGGAGCTCAAAATGGCTACACCTTC	CASSLHGSGAQNGYTF
TRBV2	many	TRBD2	TRBJ2-7	TGTGCCAGCAGGGGACTAGCGGGAGCCTACGAGCAGTACTTC	CASRGLAGAYEQYF
TRBV24-1	many	-	TRBJ2-3	TGTGCCACCAATACGGGAGCCCCAACAGATACGCAGTATTTT	CATNTGAPTDTQYF
TRBV5-1	-	-	TRBJ2-4	TGCGCCAGCAGCTTTGGCCGACAGGCCAAAAACATTCAGTACTTC	CASSFGRQAKNIQYF